The rows below give T cell receptor beta chains drawn from one sample of a study of T cells in Graves' hyperthyroidism and ophthalmopathy. TCRdb re-called the multiplex PCR reads through MiXCR, storing one row per CDR3 protein. The sample consists of hundreds of thousands of distinct CDR3 sequences, 15% to 18% of them appearing once. The sequencing input was blood. Receptors originate from a woman aged 18-35 years with Graves' hyperthyroidism. Each CDR3 is given with its conserved first and last residue. A D gene is named only where the DNA matches it firmly. Clone size is stated in some rows and not others, as once, few, many or a class when expanded.

j_call | v_call | clone_size | d_call | cdr3_aa | cdr3_nt
TRBJ1-2 | TRBV27 | NA | TRBD1 | CASTSDRAIYGYTF | TGTGCCAGCACATCCGACAGGGCGATCTATGGCTACACCTTC
TRBJ2-1 | TRBV20-1 | many | TRBD2 | CSARVAGINNEQFF | TGCAGTGCTAGGGTAGCGGGAATCAACAATGAGCAGTTCTTC
TRBJ1-4 | TRBV20-1 | many | NA | CSAGRTESEKLFF | TGCAGTGCCGGACGGACCGAGTCAGAAAAACTGTTTTTT
TRBJ2-2 | TRBV4-1 | NA | NA | CASKTLGIAGELFF | TGCGCCAGCAAAACTCTTGGAATAGCCGGGGAGCTGTTTTTT
TRBJ1-5 | TRBV28 | NA | NA | CASSPRGGAGQPQHF | TGTGCCAGCAGCCCCCGAGGAGGGGCAGGTCAGCCCCAGCATTTT
TRBJ1-5 | TRBV6-1 | NA | NA | CASSYRSGNQPQHF | TGTGCCAGCAGTTATAGAAGTGGCAATCAGCCCCAGCATTTT
TRBJ2-7 | TRBV28 | NA | NA | CASSLYWQAPYEQYF | TGTGCCAGCAGTTTATATTGGCAGGCCCCCTACGAGCAGTACTTC
TRBJ1-5 | TRBV30 | many | TRBD1 | CAWGGQGAPKGNQPQHF | TGTGCCTGGGGCGGACAGGGAGCGCCAAAGGGAAATCAGCCCCAGCATTTT
TRBJ2-6 | TRBV6-1 | NA | NA | CASSETGVGSGANVLTF | TGTGCCAGCAGTGAAACAGGAGTGGGCTCTGGGGCCAACGTCCTGACTTTC
TRBJ2-7 | TRBV10-3 | NA | TRBD2 | CAISRLAGDSSNEQYF | TGTGCCATCAGTCGACTAGCGGGAGACTCTAGCAATGAGCAGTACTTC
TRBJ1-2 | TRBV6-1 | many | TRBD1 | CASSSLQGNYGYTF | TGTGCCAGCAGTTCCCTACAGGGGAACTATGGCTACACCTTC
TRBJ2-5 | TRBV12-3/TRBV12-4 | many | NA | CASSLVGSQETQYF | TGTGCCAGCAGTTTAGTCGGCAGCCAAGAGACCCAGTACTTC